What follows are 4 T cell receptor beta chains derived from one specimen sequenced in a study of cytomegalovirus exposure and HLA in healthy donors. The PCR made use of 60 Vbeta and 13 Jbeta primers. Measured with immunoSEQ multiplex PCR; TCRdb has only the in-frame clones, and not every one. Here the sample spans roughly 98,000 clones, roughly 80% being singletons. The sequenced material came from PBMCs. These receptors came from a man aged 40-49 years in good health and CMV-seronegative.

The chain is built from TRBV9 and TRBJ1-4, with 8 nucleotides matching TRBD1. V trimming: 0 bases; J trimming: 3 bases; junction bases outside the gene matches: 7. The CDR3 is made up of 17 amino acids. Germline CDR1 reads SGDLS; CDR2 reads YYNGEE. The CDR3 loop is CASSVGPGGSANEKLFF. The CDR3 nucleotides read TGTGCCAGCAGCGTAGGCCCAGGGGGCTCAGCTAATGAAAAACTGTTTTTT.

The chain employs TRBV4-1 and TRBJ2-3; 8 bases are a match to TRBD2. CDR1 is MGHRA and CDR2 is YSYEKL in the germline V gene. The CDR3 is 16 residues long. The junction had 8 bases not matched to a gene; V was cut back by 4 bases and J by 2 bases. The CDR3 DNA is TGCGCCAGCAGCCTCGTCGGGAGGGCCGTCACAGATACGCAGTATTTT. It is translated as CASSLVGRAVTDTQYF.

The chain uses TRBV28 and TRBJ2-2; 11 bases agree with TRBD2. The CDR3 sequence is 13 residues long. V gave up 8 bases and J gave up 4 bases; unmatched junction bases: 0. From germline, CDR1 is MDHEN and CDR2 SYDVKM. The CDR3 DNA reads TGTGCCAGCCTAGCGGGAGGCACCGGGGAGCTGTTTTTT. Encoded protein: CASLAGGTGELFF.

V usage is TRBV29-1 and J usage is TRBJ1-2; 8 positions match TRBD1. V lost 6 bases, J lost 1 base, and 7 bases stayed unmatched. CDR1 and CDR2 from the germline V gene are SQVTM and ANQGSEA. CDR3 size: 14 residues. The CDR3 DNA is TGCAGCGTAGTCGGACAGGGCCTTAACTATGGCTACACCTTC. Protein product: CSVVGQGLNYGYTF.